The 20 T cell receptor beta chains presented below share a single source sample, sequenced in a study of cytomegalovirus exposure and HLA in healthy donors. Use of 60 Vbeta and 13 Jbeta primers characterized the PCR. Produced via immunoSEQ multiplex PCR; TCRdb's table is partial and in-frame only. The sample lists 100,000 to 150,000 clones, 65% to 90% occurring once. Source material: PBMCs. The receptor set was obtained from a man in his late teens or twenties in good health and CMV-seronegative.

The CDR3 region has the DNA TGTGCCAGCACCTCATCAAGCTATGGCGGTGAAGCTTTCTTT. Amino acid sequence: CASTSSSYGGEAFF. This chain uses TRBV7-8 with TRBJ1-1, with D unclear. Germline loops: CDR1 SGHVS, CDR2 FQNEAQ. CDR3 length equals 14 residues. Trimming took off 7 bases at V and 7 bases at J, with 19 bases between the two ends.

The chain joins TRBV11-2 to TRBJ2-7; D gene uncertain. Between the trimmed V and J ends, which lost 3 bases and 6 bases, there was a span of 12 bases. Germline assignment: CDR1 SGHAT and CDR2 FQNNGV. This CDR3 contains 13 residues. The CDR3 protein is CASSFGESSEQYF. The CDR3 DNA is TGTGCCAGCAGCTTTGGAGAGTCGTCCGAGCAGTACTTC.

V gene TRBV21-1 combines with J gene TRBJ1-6. TRBV21-1 is a pseudogene segment. The CDR3 consists of 18 residues. CDR3 residues: CASSKGLICGSTNSPLHF. The CDR3, as DNA: TGTGCCAGCAGCAAAGGTCTTATTTGCGGGTCGACCAATTCACCCCTCCACTTT.

The chain combines TRBV30 with TRBJ2-3, with 7 bases that match TRBD1. V lost 1 base and J lost 1; bases outside the gene matches: 2. The CDR3 has 14 residues. The V gene's germline CDR1 is GTSNPN and CDR2 SVGIG (reference sequence). The CDR3 here is CAWSGQGRTDTQYF. CDR3 sequence (DNA): TGTGCCTGGAGTGGACAGGGCCGCACAGATACGCAGTATTTT.

CDR3 DNA sequence: TGTGCCAGCAGCGTTAGCGGGGGGGCGGGAGATACGCAGTATTTT. Translation: CASSVSGGAGDTQYF. The chain carries TRBV13 and TRBJ2-3, with 11 bases lining up with TRBD2. Germline CDR1 is PRHDT and CDR2 is FYEKMQ (reference sequence). This CDR3 spans 15 amino acids. The trim removed 5 bases at V and 5 bases at J, leaving 6 bases unmatched. Using reference TRBV13 and TRBJ2-3 for the parts outside the CDR3, the full variable domain is AAGVIQSPRHLIKEKRETATLKCYPIPRHDTVYWYQQGPGQDPQFLISFYEKMQSDKGSIPDRFSAQQFSDYHSELNMSSLELGDSALYFCASSVSGGAGDTQYFGPGTRLTVL.

This chain links TRBV6-5 with TRBJ1-5, with a tentative D call TRBD1 (6 bases). Trimming took 6 bases from V and 2 from J, leaving 14 bases between them. In germline, CDR1 is MNHEY, CDR2 SVGAGI. This CDR3 has 15 amino acids. The CDR3 loop is CASSPGELGNQPQHF. CDR3 DNA sequence: TGTGCCAGCAGCCCAGGGGAGTTGGGCAATCAGCCCCAGCATTTT.

The chain uses TRBV19 and TRBJ1-2, with D unclear. The CDR3 totals 15 residues. Trimming took 3 bases from V and 7 from J, leaving 18 bases between them. From germline, CDR1 is LNHDA and CDR2 SQIVND (reference sequence). CDR3 nucleotide sequence: TGTGCCAGTAGTATCCCGTCCCAGAGGTTGGGTGGCTACACCTTC. Amino acids: CASSIPSQRLGGYTF.

This sequence joins TRBV14 and TRBJ1-1; D unresolved. The V gene's germline CDR1 is SGHDN and CDR2 FVKESK. With 0 bases removed from V and 0 bases from J, the gap between germline ends came to 11 bases. CDR3 length: 16 amino acids. Here the CDR3 reads CASSQDEAVMNTEAFF. CDR3 coding DNA: TGTGCCAGCAGCCAAGATGAGGCGGTCATGAACACTGAAGCTTTCTTT.

The gene calls are TRBV4-3 and TRBJ2-5; tentatively, D is TRBD2 (5 bases). This CDR3 comprises 16 residues. Trimming shortened V by 0 bases and J by 4 bases, and 15 bases separated the two germline ends. Germline V gene lookup returns CDR1 LGHNA and CDR2 YSLEER. CDR3 in amino acids: CASSQDIGVAGETQYF. DNA for the CDR3: TGCGCCAGCAGCCAAGATATCGGGGTAGCCGGAGAGACCCAGTACTTC.

This chain joins TRBV2 and TRBJ2-7; 10 nucleotides agree with TRBD1. V lost 5 bases, J lost 4 bases, and 11 bases stayed unmatched. The germline gives CDR1 SNHLY, CDR2 FYNNEI. The CDR3 is made up of 16 amino acids. CDR3: CASSSGQGVGWYEQYF. The DNA for the CDR3 is TGTGCCAGCAGTTCTGGACAGGGGGTTGGTTGGTACGAGCAGTACTTC.

Comment on this clone: The germline gene is not matched at one end of the junction; a read error may be the cause. The V gene is TRBV5-4, the J gene TRBJ2-7; weak D call: TRBD2 (5 bases). Germline loops: CDR1 SGHNT, CDR2 YYREEE (reference sequence). There are 14 residues in the CDR3. The DNA of the CDR3 is TGTGCCAGCAGCTTGTTGGATGGCGAGCGGCGAGTCGACTTC. It translates to CASSLLDGERRVDF.

The V and J genes are TRBV5-1 and TRBJ1-4; 7 nucleotides agree with TRBD1. This CDR3 is 11 amino acids long. In germline, CDR1 is SGHRS, CDR2 YFSETQ. Trimming at V came to 6 bases and at J to 8 bases, leaving 1 base not matched to a gene. CDR3 loop: CASKDREKLFF. DNA for the CDR3: TGCGCCAGCAAGGACAGGGAAAAACTGTTTTTT.

This chain joins TRBV6-1 and TRBJ2-7, with D possibly being TRBD1 (6 bases). The length of the CDR3 is 13 residues. The V gene's germline CDR1 is MNHNS and CDR2 SASEGT. The V gene lost 2 bases and the J gene lost 6 bases, with 11 bases spanning the gap. The CDR3: CASSEQGIFEQYF. The CDR3 nucleotides are TGTGCCAGCAGTGAACAGGGGATATTCGAGCAGTACTTC.

A single count supports this clone. This chain connects TRBV5-1 to TRBJ2-3; 10 nucleotides agree with TRBD2. CDR1 SGHRS and CDR2 YFSETQ come from the germline V gene. The V segment lost 4 bases and the J segment 2 bases; nucleotides outside the gene matches: 13. The CDR3 runs to 18 residues. DNA of the CDR3: TGCGCCAGCAGCCCGGCAGGTACACTAGCGGGGATCACAGATACGCAGTATTTT. Protein product: CASSPAGTLAGITDTQYF.

The V gene is TRBV6-5, the J gene TRBJ1-2; weak D call: TRBD1 (6 bases). The germline V and J ends were trimmed by 7 bases and 1 base, with 16 bases remaining between them. This CDR3 comprises 15 residues. Germline-derived CDR1 and CDR2 are MNHEY and SVGAGI. The CDR3: CASTGPGTRNYGYTF. The CDR3 DNA sequence: TGTGCCAGCACCGGTCCCGGGACACGTAACTATGGCTACACCTTC.

This clone occurred once. The V gene is TRBV30, the J gene TRBJ1-2; 10 bases fit TRBD1. CDR3 length: 18 amino acids. Losses at the gene ends were 5 bases for V and 6 bases for J; bases not matched to a gene: 21. CDR1 and CDR2 (germline): GTSNPN, SVGIG (reference sequence). The CDR3 DNA follows: TGTGCCTGGTGGCGCCTTGTGATCGCGACAGGGGGCAGCAATGGCTACACCTTC. This translates into CAWWRLVIATGGSNGYTF.

The chain has TRBV6-1 and TRBJ1-5; D uncertain. The ends were cut back, 6 bases at V and 4 bases at J, with 13 bases in the middle. The CDR3 runs to 14 residues. Germline V lookup: CDR1 MNHNS, CDR2 SASEGT. Here the CDR3 DNA reads TGTGCCAGCAGCCCAACATACCAGAATCAGCCCCAGCATTTT. Translation gives CASSPTYQNQPQHF.

This clone has just one count. The CDR3 DNA reads as TGTGCCAGCAGCTTTGGCCGGGACACCGCCTACGAGCAGTACTTC. It yields the protein CASSFGRDTAYEQYF. V usage is TRBV5-4 and J usage is TRBJ2-7; D possibly corresponds to TRBD1 (6 bases). The V end was cut by 2 bases, the J end by 2 bases, with 14 bases between. Germline V gene sequence: CDR1 SGHNT, CDR2 YYREEE (reference sequence). The CDR3 length is 15 residues.

V and J are TRBV12-5 and TRBJ1-5, with TRBD1 matching 7 bases. The V gene end was trimmed by 0 bases and the J gene end by 4 bases; junction bases not matched to a gene: 12. The CDR3 loop spans 18 amino acids. Germline V gene sequence: CDR1 LGHNT, CDR2 FRNRAP. CDR3: CASGLVLWGQWSNQPQHF. The CDR3 DNA sequence: TGTGCTAGTGGTTTGGTATTGTGGGGACAGTGGTCAAATCAGCCCCAGCATTTT. The variable domain in full, completed from reference TRBV12-5 and TRBJ1-5, reads DARVTQTPRHKVTEMGQEVTMRCQPILGHNTVFWYRQTMMQGLELLAYFRNRAPLDDSGMPKDRFSAEMPDATLATLKIQPSEPRDSAVYFCASGLVLWGQWSNQPQHFGDGTRLSIL.

V and J are TRBV27 and TRBJ1-2; D is perhaps TRBD1 (6 bases). CDR3 length equals 15 residues. The ends were cut back, 4 bases at V and 2 bases at J, with 14 bases in the middle. CDR1 and CDR2 from the germline V gene are MNHEY and SMNVEV (reference sequence). This CDR3 is CASSYGQRSNYGYTF. For the CDR3, the DNA is TGTGCCAGCAGTTACGGACAGAGAAGCAACTATGGCTACACCTTC.